The present entry profiles one T cell receptor (beta chain) with its context. This table comes from immunoSEQ multiplex PCR, and its TCRdb copy is limited to in-frame clones, with some not included. Among approximately 35,000 clones listed, under 85% were seen once. The data are from a study of OX40 agonist ivuxolimab in advanced cancers. Trimming cost V 1 base and J 7 bases, with 16 bases left between them. The CDR3 is 15 residues long. The V gene's germline CDR1 is MGHRA and CDR2 YSYEKL. The sampling schedule covered blood at baseline, cycle 4 day 1, and cycle 7 day 1. This receptor was taken from an adult with an advanced solid tumor such as melanoma, head and neck, liver or kidney cancer. Specimen: CD4+ or CD8+ T cells sorted from blood, collected in a trial of the OX40 agonist ivuxolimab. V is TRBV4-1 and J is TRBJ1-2, with unresolved D. The CDR3, as DNA: TGCGCCAGCAGCCAAGGACCGGACCAGATTGGTGGCTACACCTTC. Its protein product is CASSQGPDQIGGYTF.